The 23 T cell receptor beta chains given below trace back to one sample, sequenced in a study of cytomegalovirus exposure and HLA in healthy donors. The study ran its PCR with 60 Vbeta and 13 Jbeta primers. Clones were read by immunoSEQ multiplex PCR, and TCRdb kept only the in-frame ones, dropping some. The top ten hold 2% to 2.5% of the sample, which has roughly 110,000 clones, roughly 80% seen once. The source material was PBMCs. Source of these receptors: a man aged 30 to 39 in good health and CMV-seronegative.

This clone occurred a few times. A junction boundary mismatches the germline segment, possibly from a read error. V gene TRBV30 combines with J gene TRBJ1-1, with D perhaps TRBD1 (5 bases). This CDR3 has 10 residues. CDR1 and CDR2 from the germline V gene are GTSNPN and SVGIG (reference sequence). The CDR3 region has the DNA TGTGCAGGGGTGAACTCTGAAGCTTTCTTT. Translating it yields CAGVNSEAFF. Full variable domain (remainder filled in from reference TRBV30 and TRBJ1-1): SQTIHQWPATLVQPVGSPLSLECTVEGTSNPNLYWYRQAAGRGLQLLFYSVGIGQISSEVPQNLSASRPQDRQFILSSKKLLLSDSGFYLCAGVNSEAFFGQGTRLTVV.

This chain links TRBV14 with TRBJ1-2; no definite D call. V gave up 2 bases and J gave up 3 bases, with 7 bases separating them. There are 13 residues in the CDR3. Germline assignment: CDR1 SGHDN and CDR2 FVKESK. The CDR3 region has the DNA TGTGCCAGCAGCCAATCCCGGGACTATGGCTACACCTTC. This codes for CASSQSRDYGYTF. The full variable domain, rest sourced from reference TRBV14 and TRBJ1-2, is EAGVTQFPSHSVIEKGQTVTLRCDPISGHDNLYWYRRVMGKEIKFLLHFVKESKQDESGMPNNRFLAERTGGTYSTLKVQPAELEDSGVYFCASSQSRDYGYTFGSGTRLTVV.

The CDR3 nucleotides are TGTGCCAGCAGGTCAGGGGCCTATGGCTACACCTTC. This translates into CASRSGAYGYTF. V and J are TRBV6-5 and TRBJ1-2, with D possibly being TRBD1 (6 bases). The CDR3 has 12 amino acids. The germline V gene encodes CDR1 MNHEY and CDR2 SVGAGI. Trimming left V 6 bases short and J 4 bases short, with 9 bases between.

This chain uses TRBV6-1 with TRBJ1-1; 9 bases fit TRBD1. V shed 6 bases and J 4 bases; nucleotides not matched to a gene: 6. CDR1 MNHNS and CDR2 SASEGT come from the germline V gene. This CDR3 region has 14 residues. The DNA for the CDR3 is TGTGCCAGCAGCGCGGGACAGGGAGGCACTGAAGCTTTCTTT. Its protein product is CASSAGQGGTEAFF.

In its sample, this clone was seen a few times. J is TRBJ2-5 and V is TRBV2; 7 nucleotides align to TRBD1. The CDR3 sequence is 14 residues long. Germline-derived CDR1 and CDR2 are SNHLY and FYNNEI. V trimming: 5 bases; J trimming: 4 bases; junction bases outside the gene matches: 7. The CDR3 DNA follows: TGTGCCAGCAGTCGGACAGGTTTCGTAGAGACCCAGTACTTC. This encodes CASSRTGFVETQYF.

The CDR3 DNA follows: TGTGCCTGGACTAGCGGGGTCAGCTCCTACGAGCAGTACTTC. This sequence encodes CAWTSGVSSYEQYF. This chain uses TRBV30 with TRBJ2-7; 9 bases map to TRBD2. The CDR3 has 14 amino acids. The V gene's germline CDR1 is GTSNPN and CDR2 SVGIG (reference sequence). V lost 4 bases and J lost 0; bases outside the gene matches: 4.

In its sample, this clone was seen a few times. The chain recombines TRBV27 with TRBJ1-1; D perhaps matches TRBD1 (5 bases). This CDR3 is 12 amino acids long. The germline V gene encodes CDR1 MNHEY and CDR2 SMNVEV (reference sequence). Between the trimmed V and J ends, which lost 4 bases and 6 bases, there was a span of 9 bases. Here the CDR3 DNA reads TGTGCCAGCAGTTCCCCAGGGTCTGAAGCTTTCTTT. This encodes CASSSPGSEAFF.

The chain is built from TRBV14 and TRBJ2-2; unclear D gene. This CDR3 comprises 14 residues. The V end was cut by 1 base, the J end by 6 bases, with 9 bases between. Germline V CDR1 and CDR2: SGHDN, FVKESK. DNA of the CDR3: TGTGCCAGCAGCCAAGTCTTGTTCGCCGGGGAGCTGTTTTTT. Residues: CASSQVLFAGELFF.

V gene TRBV5-1 combines with J gene TRBJ1-1; D is possibly TRBD1 (5 bases). V shed 4 bases and J shed 3 bases, with 19 bases lying between them. Germline values: CDR1 SGHRS, CDR2 YFSETQ. The CDR3 has 16 residues. DNA for the CDR3: TGCGCCAGCAGCGGGATAGCTAAGGGGCGAGACACTGAAGCTTTCTTT. This codes for CASSGIAKGRDTEAFF.

The genes are TRBV6-1 and TRBJ1-5, with no clear D. This CDR3 contains 11 residues. Germline V gives CDR1 MNHNS, CDR2 SASEGT. V lost 6 bases and J 6 bases, leaving 6 bases between the germline ends. CDR3 sequence (DNA): TGTGCCAGCAGGGAGGGTCAGCCCCAGCATTTT. Its protein product is CASREGQPQHF.

This clone was seen only a few times. This sequence joins TRBV6-5 and TRBJ1-1, with D perhaps matching TRBD1 (6 bases). Germline CDR1 reads MNHEY; CDR2 reads SVGAGI. V shed 6 bases and J shed 1 base, with 6 bases lying between them. The CDR3 consists of 12 residues. CDR3 nucleotides: TGTGCCAGCAGGACAGGGAACACTGAAGCTTTCTTT. Translation: CASRTGNTEAFF.

This sequence joins TRBV6-5 and TRBJ1-1; the D gene is possibly TRBD1 (5 bases). CDR3 length: 15 amino acids. Trimming left V 0 bases short and J 2 bases short, with 10 bases between. Germline V gene sequence: CDR1 MNHEY, CDR2 SVGAGI. This CDR3 reads CASSYSGAENTEAFF. Here the CDR3 DNA reads TGTGCCAGCAGTTACTCAGGGGCAGAAAACACTGAAGCTTTCTTT.

The chain uses TRBV7-3 and TRBJ1-1; unclear D gene. CDR3 length equals 13 residues. The germline V and J ends were trimmed by 2 bases and 4 bases, with 8 bases remaining between them. CDR1 and CDR2 from the germline V gene are SGHTA and FQGTGA. The CDR3 region has the DNA TGTGCCAGCAGCTTATGGCGAGGCACTGAAGCTTTCTTT. Translating it yields CASSLWRGTEAFF.

V usage is TRBV9 and J usage is TRBJ2-7; TRBD1 aligns across 11 bases. CDR1 is SGDLS, CDR2 YYNGEE, per germline. V was clipped by 3 bases and J by 3 bases; unmatched bases: 2. CDR3 length equals 14 residues. The CDR3 here is CASSGGQGDYEQYF. In DNA, the CDR3 is TGTGCCAGCAGCGGGGGACAGGGGGACTACGAGCAGTACTTC.

V usage is TRBV9 and J usage is TRBJ2-5; D gene ambiguous. From germline, CDR1 is SGDLS and CDR2 YYNGEE. This CDR3 region has 15 residues. The V end lost 0 bases, the J end lost 1 base, and 10 bases lay between the germline ends. The CDR3 is CASSVGGRSQETQYF. CDR3 DNA sequence: TGTGCCAGCAGCGTAGGAGGCCGCTCCCAAGAGACCCAGTACTTC.

CDR3 nucleotide sequence: TGTGCCAGCAGCCTGACAGGGGTGGGCACTGAAGCTTTCTTT. Its protein product is CASSLTGVGTEAFF. The chain combines TRBV7-3 with TRBJ1-1; TRBD1 aligns across 8 bases. The CDR3 totals 14 residues. Germline V gives CDR1 SGHTA, CDR2 FQGTGA. V dropped 5 bases and J dropped 4; count of bases not matched to a gene: 6. The full variable domain, with the rest looked up from reference TRBV7-3 and TRBJ1-1, is GAGVSQTPSNKVTEKGKYVELRCDPISGHTALYWYRQSLGQGPEFLIYFQGTGAADDSGLPNDRFFAVRPEGSVSTLKIQRTERGDSAVYLCASSLTGVGTEAFFGQGTRLTVV.

This chain links TRBV6-5 with TRBJ1-4, with a possible D match to TRBD1 (6 bases). CDR1 and CDR2 (germline): MNHEY, SVGAGI. This CDR3 region has 16 residues. Trimming took off 2 bases at V and 0 bases at J, with 10 bases between the two ends. CDR3 residues: CASSYDRTTTNEKLFF. CDR3 sequence (DNA): TGTGCCAGCAGTTACGACAGGACCACAACTAATGAAAAACTGTTTTTT.

V usage is TRBV19 and J usage is TRBJ1-1; D is unclear. CDR1 LNHDA and CDR2 SQIVND come from the germline V gene (reference sequence). Trimming took off 3 bases at V and 8 bases at J, with 7 bases between the two ends. The CDR3 is 11 amino acids. The DNA for the CDR3 is TGTGCCAGTAGTATTAGTAGAGAAGCTTTCTTT. Amino acids: CASSISREAFF.

This clone has only a few counts. This sequence joins TRBV4-1 and TRBJ1-2, with D maybe TRBD1 (5 bases). Germline CDR1 is MGHRA and CDR2 is YSYEKL. This CDR3 spans 15 amino acids. With 0 bases removed from V and 3 bases from J, the gap between germline ends came to 11 bases. CDR3 DNA: TGCGCCAGCAGCCAAGACCCCCAGGGCCACTATGGCTACACCTTC. Translation: CASSQDPQGHYGYTF.

Here the CDR3 reads CASSERGRGSEKLFF. In DNA, the CDR3 is TGTGCCAGCAGTGAACGGGGCCGGGGGAGTGAAAAACTGTTTTTT. The chain is built from TRBV25-1 and TRBJ1-4, with D perhaps matching TRBD1 (5 bases). V gave up 2 bases and J gave up 7 bases, with 14 bases separating them. CDR1 and CDR2 from the germline V gene are MGHDK and SYGVNS. This CDR3 has 15 residues.

V is TRBV10-1 and J is TRBJ1-1; D is undetermined. The V gene lost 2 bases and the J gene lost 4 bases, with 11 bases spanning the gap. There are 14 residues in the CDR3. Germline V gene lookup returns CDR1 WNHNN and CDR2 SYGVQD (reference sequence). The CDR3 region has the DNA TGCGCCAGCAGTGAGACTCCCGATGTCACTGAAGCTTTCTTT. It yields the protein CASSETPDVTEAFF.

This clone was found once. The gene calls are TRBV4-2 and TRBJ1-4, with D unclear. The CDR3 length is 17 residues. Germline CDR1 reads LGHNA; CDR2 reads YNFKEQ. The germline V and J ends were trimmed by 1 base and 7 bases, with 19 bases remaining between them. CDR3 DNA: TGTGCCAGCAGCCAAGCACAGAAATCGACGATGGGTGAAAAACTGTTTTTT. Encoded protein: CASSQAQKSTMGEKLFF.

The V and J genes are TRBV7-8 and TRBJ1-5, with 7 bases lining up with TRBD1. V was pared by 1 base and J by 7 bases, with 7 bases of the junction left unmatched. The CDR3 has 15 residues. Per germline, CDR1 SGHVS and CDR2 FQNEAQ. CDR3 sequence: CASSLVTGEGQPQHF. CDR3 coding DNA: TGTGCCAGCAGCTTAGTCACAGGGGAAGGCCAGCCCCAGCATTTT.